Below, 17 T cell receptor beta chains from the same sample are listed, as sequenced in a study of blood T cell repertoires in COVID-19. Some clones are missing from TCRdb's copy, which holds only in-frame ones; the method was immunoSEQ multiplex PCR. This sample yields 190,000 or so clones, of which around nine tenths are seen a single time; around 0.88% belongs to the top ten. Material: peripheral blood. Source of these receptors: a woman between 18 and 30 years old who had recovered from COVID-19.

The chain combines TRBV6-2 or TRBV6-3 with TRBJ1-4, with D hard to call. The CDR3 totals 13 residues. The V end lost 2 bases, the J end lost 7 bases, and 8 bases lay between the germline ends. Germline CDR1 MNHEY, CDR2 SVGEGT. In DNA form, the CDR3 reads TGTGCCAGCAGTTACGACACCCTTGAAAAACTGTTTTTT. It specifies CASSYDTLEKLFF.

The V and J genes are TRBV12-5 and TRBJ1-2; tentative D call: TRBD1 (6 bases). Trimming removed 2 bases at V and 7 bases at J, with 14 bases between. The CDR3 length is 14 residues. Germline-derived CDR1 and CDR2 are LGHNT and FRNRAP. The CDR3 nucleotides read TGTGCTAGTGGTTTGTCAGGGGCCAGAGGTGGCTACACCTTC. Residues: CASGLSGARGGYTF.

This chain connects TRBV3-1 (or the pseudogene TRBV3-2) to TRBJ1-1, with 7 bases aligning to TRBD1. The junction had 1 base not matched to a gene; V was cut back by 3 bases and J by 6 bases. CDR1 LGHDT and CDR2 YNNKEL come from the germline V gene (reference sequence). The CDR3 has 12 amino acids. Here the CDR3 reads CASSQGTAEAFF. The CDR3 DNA sequence: TGTGCCAGCAGCCAGGGGACAGCTGAAGCTTTCTTT.

V is TRBV9 and J is TRBJ2-5; D is perhaps TRBD1 (7 bases). The CDR3 covers 13 residues. Germline V gene data show CDR1 as SGDLS and CDR2 as YYNGEE. The ends were cut back, 4 bases at V and 5 bases at J, with 12 bases in the middle. CDR3 sequence: CASSLQGTETQYF. CDR3 in DNA: TGTGCCAGCAGCCTACAGGGGACTGAGACCCAGTACTTC. The variable domain in full, completed from reference TRBV9 and TRBJ2-5, reads DSGVTQTPKHLITATGQRVTLRCSPRSGDLSVYWYQQSLDQGLQFLIQYYNGEERAKGNILERFSAQQFPDLHSELNLSSLELGDSALYFCASSLQGTETQYFGPGTRLLVL.

J is TRBJ2-3 and V is TRBV3-1 (or the pseudogene TRBV3-2); D remains unclear. Germline-derived CDR1 and CDR2 are LGHDT and YNNKEL (reference sequence). V was trimmed by 4 bases and J by 2 bases, leaving 7 bases between them. CDR3 length equals 13 residues. CDR3 sequence: CASSPLNTDTQYF. The CDR3 DNA sequence: TGTGCCAGCAGCCCCCTTAACACAGATACGCAGTATTTT.

The chain carries TRBV28 and TRBJ2-7; 9 bases map to TRBD1. CDR3 length: 15 residues. V lost 6 bases, J lost 4 bases, and 10 bases stayed unmatched. Germline loops: CDR1 MDHEN, CDR2 SYDVKM. The CDR3 here is CASSPPGQGRYEQYF. The CDR3 nucleotides read TGTGCCAGCAGCCCCCCGGGACAGGGACGATACGAGCAGTACTTC.

The V call is TRBV11-3, the J call TRBJ2-3; 8 bases agree with TRBD2. The germline V gene has CDR1 SGHNT and CDR2 YENEEA. There are 14 residues in the CDR3. After removal of 5 bases from V and 4 bases from J, the junction contained 5 bases not matched to a gene. CDR3 DNA sequence: TGTGCCAGCAGCCCCCGGACTAGCCCAGATACGCAGTATTTT. This sequence encodes CASSPRTSPDTQYF.

V and J are TRBV4-3 and TRBJ1-2, with 7 positions matching TRBD1. CDR1 LGHNA and CDR2 YSLEER come from the germline V gene. The J segment lost 2 bases and the V segment lost 0 bases, leaving 3 bases of the junction unmatched. The CDR3 is 15 amino acids. CDR3 in DNA: TGCGCCAGCAGCCAAGACGGGACAGAAAACTATGGCTACACCTTC. Translating gives CASSQDGTENYGYTF.

V gene TRBV7-9 combines with J gene TRBJ1-1; D unresolved. Germline CDR1 SEHNR, CDR2 FQNEAQ (reference sequence). The CDR3 runs to 13 residues. The V end lost 4 bases, the J end lost 0 bases, and 6 bases lay between the germline ends. CDR3: CASSSFLNTEAFF. The CDR3 coding sequence is TGTGCCAGCAGCTCTTTTTTGAACACTGAAGCTTTCTTT.

The V gene is TRBV19, the J gene TRBJ1-2; 8 bases agree with TRBD1. This CDR3 contains 14 residues. Germline CDR1 reads LNHDA; CDR2 reads SQIVND (reference sequence). With 4 bases clipped from V and 6 bases from J, the junction kept 7 bases outside the gene matches. CDR3 sequence (DNA): TGTGCCAGTAGTAAATGGGACAGGAGAGATGGCTACACCTTC. Translation: CASSKWDRRDGYTF.

The J gene is TRBJ2-1, the V gene TRBV27, with a possible D match to TRBD2 (7 bases). The germline V gene has CDR1 MNHEY and CDR2 SMNVEV (reference sequence). The CDR3 covers 14 residues. Trimming took 6 bases from V and 4 from J, leaving 13 bases between them. Here the CDR3 DNA reads TGTGCCAGCAGCGGGGGGCCGTGGTACAATGAGCAGTTCTTC. This translates into CASSGGPWYNEQFF.

V usage is TRBV18 and J usage is TRBJ2-7; a possible D gene is TRBD2 (5 bases). Trimming stripped 1 base from V and 4 bases from J, with 14 bases between. Germline V gene data show CDR1 as KGHSH and CDR2 as LQKENI. This CDR3 is 15 amino acids long. The CDR3 bases are TGTGCCAGCTCACCACGTAAAGGGAGAGGTTACGAGCAGTACTTC. Translation gives CASSPRKGRGYEQYF.

V and J are TRBV2 and TRBJ2-3; 13 bases line up with TRBD2. V gave up 2 bases and J gave up 5 bases; unmatched junction bases: 4. CDR1 is SNHLY, CDR2 FYNNEI, per germline. The CDR3 length is 16 residues. The CDR3 region is CASSEILAGGGDTQYF. The CDR3 DNA is TGTGCCAGCAGTGAAATACTAGCGGGAGGGGGAGATACGCAGTATTTT.

Here the CDR3 reads CASSQVWAGGSNEQFF. The CDR3 nucleotides read TGCGCCAGCAGCCAAGTCTGGGCGGGAGGTTCTAATGAGCAGTTCTTC. The rearrangement uses TRBV4-1 and TRBJ2-1, with 8 bases that match TRBD2. The germline V gene encodes CDR1 MGHRA and CDR2 YSYEKL. The J segment lost 7 bases and the V segment lost 1 base, leaving 9 bases of the junction unmatched. The CDR3 is made up of 16 amino acids.

The chain combines TRBV7-2 with TRBJ2-1, with TRBD2 matching over 11 bases. The germline V gene encodes CDR1 SGHTA and CDR2 FQGNSA. The ends lost 3 bases at V and 9 bases at J; junction bases unmatched: 10. The CDR3 consists of 16 residues. The CDR3 region is CASSFQLAGGIGEQFF. CDR3 DNA sequence: TGTGCCAGCAGCTTTCAGCTAGCGGGAGGAATTGGTGAGCAGTTCTTC.

This rearrangement joins TRBV12-3 or TRBV12-4 to TRBJ2-7, with D possibly matching TRBD1 (6 bases). V was trimmed by 8 bases and J by 4 bases, leaving 15 bases between them. The CDR3 runs 13 residues. As DNA, the CDR3 is TGTGCCAGCGGAGAATCAACAGGGTACGAGCAGTACTTC. Protein: CASGESTGYEQYF.

This clone was seen only once. The rearrangement links TRBV9 to TRBJ2-5, with 8 positions matching TRBD1. The CDR3 is 15 residues long. Germline V gene lookup returns CDR1 SGDLS and CDR2 YYNGEE. Unmatched junction bases numbered 7, after V lost 3 bases and J lost 3 bases. The CDR3 here is CASSATGTGKETQYF. The DNA for the CDR3 is TGTGCCAGCAGCGCAACCGGGACAGGAAAAGAGACCCAGTACTTC.